These T cell receptor beta chains were read from a single sample in a study of regulatory T cells in long-lasting Graves disease. TCRdb reanalysed the multiplex PCR reads using MiXCR and keeps one entry per CDR3 protein. The data contain just over 600,000 distinct CDR3 sequences, about 15% of them singletons. This same sample was also taken into another study, of T cells in Graves' hyperthyroidism and ophthalmopathy.

Material: peripheral blood mononuclear cells (PBMCs), obtained at new diagnosis, from a patient treated with antithyroid drugs. These receptors were collected from a woman in her thirties with Graves disease. Each CDR3 is given without its conserved first and last residue. Size tells how often a clone was seen (once, few, many) or the class of an expanded clone, and some rows leave it out.

clone size: -; V gene: TRBV19; CDR3 protein: ASSINLLGADGYT
clone size: -; V gene: TRBV10-3; CDR3 protein: AISAGLGTSTDTQY
clone size: -; V gene: TRBV20-1; CDR3 protein: SALPPGTYSGELF
clone size: -; V gene: TRBV29-1; CDR3 protein: SVDGLAEETQY
clone size: many; V gene: TRBV7-8; CDR3 protein: ASSLGGKLTEAF
clone size: many; V gene: TRBV27; CDR3 protein: ASRFWGGGRGETQY
clone size: many; V gene: TRBV6-1; CDR3 protein: ASLPGTVLHTSTDTQY
clone size: many; V gene: TRBV24-1; CDR3 protein: ATSGGGLEAF
clone size: many; V gene: TRBV9; CDR3 protein: ASSADRGVVEQF
clone size: many; V gene: TRBV28; CDR3 protein: ASSSPGQGGLNSPLH
clone size: -; V gene: TRBV20-1; CDR3 protein: SARSGGGNTIY
clone size: -; V gene: TRBV7-9; CDR3 protein: ASSLVGGASRGYNEQF